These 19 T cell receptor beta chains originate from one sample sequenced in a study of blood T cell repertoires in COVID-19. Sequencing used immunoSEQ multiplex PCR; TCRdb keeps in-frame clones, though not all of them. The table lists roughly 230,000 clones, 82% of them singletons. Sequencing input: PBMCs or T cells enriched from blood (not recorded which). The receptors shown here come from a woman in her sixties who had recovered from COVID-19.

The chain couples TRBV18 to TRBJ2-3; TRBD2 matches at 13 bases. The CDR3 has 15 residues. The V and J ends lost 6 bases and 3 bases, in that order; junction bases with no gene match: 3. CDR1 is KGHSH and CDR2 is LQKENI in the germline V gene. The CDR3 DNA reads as TGTGCCAGCTCTCCGGGACTAGCGGGAACAGATACGCAGTATTTT. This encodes CASSPGLAGTDTQYF.

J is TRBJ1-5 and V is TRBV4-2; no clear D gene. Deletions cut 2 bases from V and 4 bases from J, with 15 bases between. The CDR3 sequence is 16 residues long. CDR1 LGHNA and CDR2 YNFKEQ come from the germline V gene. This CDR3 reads CASSQPHRAGNQPQHF. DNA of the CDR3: TGTGCCAGCAGCCAACCGCACCGGGCGGGGAATCAGCCCCAGCATTTT.

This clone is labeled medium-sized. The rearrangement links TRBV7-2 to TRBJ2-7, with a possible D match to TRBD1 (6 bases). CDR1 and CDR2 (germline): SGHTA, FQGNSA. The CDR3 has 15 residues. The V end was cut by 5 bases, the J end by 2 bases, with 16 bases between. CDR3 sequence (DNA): TGTGCCAGCAGCACTGGGGCCAGGGGTACCTACGAGCAGTACTTC. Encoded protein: CASSTGARGTYEQYF.

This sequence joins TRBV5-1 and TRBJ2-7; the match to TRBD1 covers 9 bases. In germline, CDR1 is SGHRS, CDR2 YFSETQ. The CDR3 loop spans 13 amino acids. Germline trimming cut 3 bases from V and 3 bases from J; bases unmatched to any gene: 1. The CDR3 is CASSSTGGYEQYF. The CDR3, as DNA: TGCGCCAGCAGCTCGACAGGGGGCTACGAGCAGTACTTC.

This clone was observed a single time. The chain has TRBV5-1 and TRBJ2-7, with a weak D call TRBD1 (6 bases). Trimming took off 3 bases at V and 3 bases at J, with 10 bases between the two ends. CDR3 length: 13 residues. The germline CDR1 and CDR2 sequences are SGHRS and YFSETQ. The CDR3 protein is CASSSPGDYEQYF. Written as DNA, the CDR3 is TGCGCCAGCAGCTCTCCAGGGGACTACGAGCAGTACTTC.

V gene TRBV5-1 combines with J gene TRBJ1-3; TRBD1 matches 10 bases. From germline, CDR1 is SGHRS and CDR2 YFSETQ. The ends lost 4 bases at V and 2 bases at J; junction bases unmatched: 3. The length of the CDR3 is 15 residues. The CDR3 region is CASSPGQGAGNTIYF. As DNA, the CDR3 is TGCGCCAGCAGCCCCGGACAGGGGGCTGGAAACACCATATATTTT.

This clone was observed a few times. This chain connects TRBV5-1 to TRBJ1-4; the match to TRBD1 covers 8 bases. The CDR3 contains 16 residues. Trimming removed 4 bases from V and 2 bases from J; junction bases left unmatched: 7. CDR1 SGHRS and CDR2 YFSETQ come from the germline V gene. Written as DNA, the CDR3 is TGCGCCAGCAGCATCGGACAGGGAGGCACTAATGAAAAACTGTTTTTT. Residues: CASSIGQGGTNEKLFF.

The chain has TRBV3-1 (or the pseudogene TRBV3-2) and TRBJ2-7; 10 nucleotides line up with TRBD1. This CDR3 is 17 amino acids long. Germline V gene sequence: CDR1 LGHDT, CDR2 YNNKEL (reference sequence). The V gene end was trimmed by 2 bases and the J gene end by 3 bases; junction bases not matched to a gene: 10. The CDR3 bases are TGTGCCAGCAGCCAACCTCTGGACAGGGGGGGATACTACGAGCAGTACTTC. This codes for CASSQPLDRGGYYEQYF.

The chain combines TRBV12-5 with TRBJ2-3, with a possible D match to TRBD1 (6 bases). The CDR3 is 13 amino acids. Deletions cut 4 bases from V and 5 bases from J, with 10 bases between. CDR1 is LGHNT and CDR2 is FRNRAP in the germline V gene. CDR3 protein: CASGSIRGDTQYF. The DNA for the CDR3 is TGTGCTAGTGGTTCGATCAGGGGAGATACGCAGTATTTT.

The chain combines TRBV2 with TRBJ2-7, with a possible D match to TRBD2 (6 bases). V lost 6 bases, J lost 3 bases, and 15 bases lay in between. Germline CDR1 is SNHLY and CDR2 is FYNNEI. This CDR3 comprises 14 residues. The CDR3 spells CASRPTRTYYEQYF. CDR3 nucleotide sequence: TGTGCCAGCAGACCGACTAGGACCTACTACGAGCAGTACTTC.

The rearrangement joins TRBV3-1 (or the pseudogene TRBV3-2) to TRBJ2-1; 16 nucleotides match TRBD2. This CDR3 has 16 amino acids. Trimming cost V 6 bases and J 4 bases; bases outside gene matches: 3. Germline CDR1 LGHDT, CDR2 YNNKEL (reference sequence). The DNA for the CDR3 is TGTGCCAGCAGGGGGACTAGCGGGGGGGCTTACAATGAGCAGTTCTTC. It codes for CASRGTSGGAYNEQFF.

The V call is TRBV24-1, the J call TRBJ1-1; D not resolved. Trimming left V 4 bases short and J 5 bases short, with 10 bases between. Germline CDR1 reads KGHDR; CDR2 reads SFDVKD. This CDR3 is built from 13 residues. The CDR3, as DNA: TGTGCCACCAGTGACTCCAGTGGTACTGAAGCTTTCTTT. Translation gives CATSDSSGTEAFF.

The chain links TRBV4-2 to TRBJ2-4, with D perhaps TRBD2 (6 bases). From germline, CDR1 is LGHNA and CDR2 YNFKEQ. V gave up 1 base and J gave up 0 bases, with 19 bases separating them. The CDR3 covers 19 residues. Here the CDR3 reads CASSQGSGLGQRAKNIQYF. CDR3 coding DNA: TGTGCCAGCAGCCAAGGCAGCGGGTTGGGGCAAAGAGCCAAAAACATTCAGTACTTC.

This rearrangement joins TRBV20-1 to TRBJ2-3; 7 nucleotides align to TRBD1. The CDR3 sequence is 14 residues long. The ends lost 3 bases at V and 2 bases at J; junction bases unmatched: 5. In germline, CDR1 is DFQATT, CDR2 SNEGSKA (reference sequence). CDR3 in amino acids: CSASPTGFTDTQYF. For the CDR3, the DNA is TGCAGTGCTAGTCCGACAGGGTTCACAGATACGCAGTATTTT.

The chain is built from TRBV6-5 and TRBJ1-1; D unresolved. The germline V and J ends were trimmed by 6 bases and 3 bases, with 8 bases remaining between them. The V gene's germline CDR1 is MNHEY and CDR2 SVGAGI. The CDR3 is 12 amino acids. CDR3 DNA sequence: TGTGCCAGCAGCTTGGAGGACACTGAAGCTTTCTTT. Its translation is CASSLEDTEAFF.

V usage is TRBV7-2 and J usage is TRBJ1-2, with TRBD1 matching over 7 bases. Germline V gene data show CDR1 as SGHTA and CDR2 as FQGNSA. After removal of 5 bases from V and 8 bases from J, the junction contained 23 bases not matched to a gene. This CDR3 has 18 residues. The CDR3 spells CASSPAWGLGQAASGYTF. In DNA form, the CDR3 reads TGTGCCAGCAGCCCCGCCTGGGGACTTGGACAGGCTGCTAGCGGCTACACCTTC.

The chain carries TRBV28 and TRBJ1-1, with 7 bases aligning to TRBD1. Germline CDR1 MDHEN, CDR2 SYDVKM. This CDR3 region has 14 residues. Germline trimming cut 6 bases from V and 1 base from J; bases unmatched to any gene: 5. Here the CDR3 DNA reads TGTGCCAGCAGCGCCGGGACAGCGAACACTGAAGCTTTCTTT. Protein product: CASSAGTANTEAFF.

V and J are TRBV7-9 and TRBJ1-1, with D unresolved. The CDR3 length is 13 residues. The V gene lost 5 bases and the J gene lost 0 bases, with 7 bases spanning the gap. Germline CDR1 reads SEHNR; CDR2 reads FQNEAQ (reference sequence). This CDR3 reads CASSLVMNTEAFF. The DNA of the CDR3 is TGTGCCAGCAGCCTAGTAATGAACACTGAAGCTTTCTTT.

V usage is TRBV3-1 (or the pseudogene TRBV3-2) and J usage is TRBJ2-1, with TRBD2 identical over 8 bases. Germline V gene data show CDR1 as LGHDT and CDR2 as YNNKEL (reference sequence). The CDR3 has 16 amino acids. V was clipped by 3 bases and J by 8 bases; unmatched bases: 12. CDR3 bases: TGTGCCAGCAGCCACGGGGCCGGACTAGCAGTTTATGAGCAGTTCTTC. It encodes CASSHGAGLAVYEQFF.